The T cell receptor beta chain under discussion was sequenced for a study of shared clonotypes between healthy human individuals. Repertoires were generated with immunoSEQ multiplex PCR, while TCRdb's copy carries only in-frame clones and drops some. The repertoire holds over a million clones, with around 98% as singletons. Trimming removed 2 bases at V and 4 bases at J, with 8 bases between. Germline lookup yields CDR1 MNHEY and CDR2 SVGAGI. CDR3 size: 13 residues. Turning to this clone: The sample holds other DNA sequences that translate to the same CDR3.

The sample taken for sequencing was naive CD4+ T cells sorted from blood. This sample's subset: CD45RA+ positively selected. This TCR derives from a man aged 25 to 45 in good health. This chain joins TRBV6-5 and TRBJ1-2, with a possible D match to TRBD1 (5 bases). The CDR3 bases are TGTGCCAGCAGTTACATCGGGACCTATGGCTACACCTTC. Encoded protein: CASSYIGTYGYTF.